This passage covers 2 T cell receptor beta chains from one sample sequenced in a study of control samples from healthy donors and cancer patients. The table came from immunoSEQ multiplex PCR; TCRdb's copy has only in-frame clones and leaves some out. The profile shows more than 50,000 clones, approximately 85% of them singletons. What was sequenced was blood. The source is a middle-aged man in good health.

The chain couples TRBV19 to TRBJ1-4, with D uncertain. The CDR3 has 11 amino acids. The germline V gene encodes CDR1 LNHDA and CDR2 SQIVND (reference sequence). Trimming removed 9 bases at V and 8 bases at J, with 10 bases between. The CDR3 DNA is TGTGCCAGCTTAGAGAGGGAAAAACTGTTTTTT. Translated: CASLEREKLFF.

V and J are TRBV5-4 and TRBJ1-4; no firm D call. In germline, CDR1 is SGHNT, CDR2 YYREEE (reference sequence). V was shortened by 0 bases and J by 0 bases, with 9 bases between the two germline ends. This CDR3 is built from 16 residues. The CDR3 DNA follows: TGTGCCAGCAGCTTGGGAATAAGTGCAACTAATGAAAAACTGTTTTTT. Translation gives CASSLGISATNEKLFF. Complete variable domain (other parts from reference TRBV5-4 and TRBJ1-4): ETGVTQSPTHLIKTRGQQVTLRCSSQSGHNTVSWYQQALGQGPQFIFQYYREEENGRGNFPPRFSGLQFPNYSSELNVNALELDDSALYLCASSLGISATNEKLFFGSGTQLSVL.